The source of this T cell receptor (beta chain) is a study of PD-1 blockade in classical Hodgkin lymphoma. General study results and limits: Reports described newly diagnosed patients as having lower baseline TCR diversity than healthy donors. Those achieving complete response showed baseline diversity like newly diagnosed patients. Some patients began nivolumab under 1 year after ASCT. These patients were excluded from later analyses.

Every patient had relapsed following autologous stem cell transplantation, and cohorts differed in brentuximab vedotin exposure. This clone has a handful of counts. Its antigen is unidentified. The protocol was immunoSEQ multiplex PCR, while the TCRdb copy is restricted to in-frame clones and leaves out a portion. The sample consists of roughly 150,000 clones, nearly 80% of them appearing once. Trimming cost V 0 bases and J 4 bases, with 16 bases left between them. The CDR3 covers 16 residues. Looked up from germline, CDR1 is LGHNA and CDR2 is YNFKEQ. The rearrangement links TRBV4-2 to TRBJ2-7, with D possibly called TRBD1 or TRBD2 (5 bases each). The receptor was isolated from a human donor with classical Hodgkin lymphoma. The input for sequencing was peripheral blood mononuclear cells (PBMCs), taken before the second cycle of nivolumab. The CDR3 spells CASSQDLGTRQYEQYF. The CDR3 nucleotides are TGTGCCAGCAGCCAAGATCTGGGGACGCGTCAATACGAGCAGTACTTC.